This TCR beta chain was identified during a study of response to subunit inactivated influenza vaccine. Broader study findings: The authors suggested that few new T cells are recruited per seasonal influenza vaccination.

This clonotype showed up many times. Its antigen is not identified. TCRdb passed the RT-PCR reads through MiXCR, listing each CDR3 protein once. The sample has approximately 570,000 distinct CDR3 sequences, approximately 7.6% seen once. This CDR3 contains 15 residues. The germline gives CDR1 MNHEY, CDR2 SVGEGT. The V end was cut by 0 bases, the J end by 5 bases, with 13 bases between. The receptor was derived from a man between 50 and 70 years old who received an inactivated influenza vaccine. This chain links TRBV6-2 or TRBV6-3 with TRBJ1-1; possible D gene TRBD1, 5 bases. This specimen consisted of PBMCs from blood, obtained less than 30 months after vaccination. The CDR3 here is CASSYSIWGTTEAFF. The CDR3 nucleotides are TGTGCCAGCAGTTACTCGATTTGGGGCACAACTGAAGCTTTCTTT.